This T cell receptor beta chain came from a study of blood T cells in healthy people across ages. For the second PCR, which ran for about 6 to 11 cycles, a sample-barcoded 5' primer and a J-beta primer mix were used. All cDNA molecules were each tagged by a template-switch adaptor with 12 random nucleotides. In TCRdb, the 5' RACE reads were re-called with MiXCR into one record per CDR3 protein. The sample shows around 280,000 distinct CDR3 sequences, around 30% of them seen only once. Samples had at least 7 million PBMCs isolated from them. Per the germline V gene, CDR1 is SGHRS and CDR2 is YFSETQ. Deletions cut 4 bases from V and 8 bases from J, with 16 bases between. The CDR3 runs 14 residues. This clonotype was seen many times.

The chain joins TRBV5-1 to TRBJ2-1, with D possibly being TRBD1 or TRBD2 (5 bases each). The sequencing input was blood. The clonotype originates from a woman aged 65 to 85 in good health. CDR3 sequence (DNA): TGCGCCAGCAGCCTACCGGGACCCCCATATGAGCAGTTCTTC. Translation gives CASSLPGPPYEQFF.